What follows are 7 T cell receptor beta chains derived from one specimen sequenced in a study of blood T cells in healthy people across ages (dated by TCRdb to the mid-2010s). Libraries were built with 5' RACE. Sequencing took place on an Illumina HiSeq 2500. A second PCR of about 6 to 11 cycles was run with a J-beta primer mix and a sample-barcoded 5' primer. The public reads were reanalyzed by TCRdb: fastp trimming at Q25, MiXCR alignment, in-frame beta chains only. Each record represents a unique CDR3 protein, reported with the most common genes and DNA among its rows. The table for this sample lists around 850,000 distinct CDR3 sequences; roughly 34% of them were counted only once. Roughly 13% of the sample is held by the ten biggest clonotypes. The sequencing input was blood. These receptors all stem from a man between 18 and 29 years old in good health.

The chain recombines TRBV4-3 with TRBJ1-2; 10 bases map to TRBD1. The CDR3 is made up of 16 amino acids. The germline gives CDR1 LGHNA, CDR2 YSLEER. The V segment lost 6 bases and the J segment 2 bases; nucleotides outside the gene matches: 9. The CDR3 spells CASSSDTGQGNYGYTF. CDR3 DNA: TGCGCCAGCAGTTCAGACACGGGACAGGGGAACTATGGCTACACCTTC.

The chain combines TRBV4-1 with TRBJ2-3; possibly TRBD2 for D (5 bases). This CDR3 spans 16 amino acids. The V and J ends lost 1 base and 3 bases respectively, with 14 bases between them. CDR1 MGHRA and CDR2 YSYEKL come from the germline V gene. The CDR3 is CASSQATGIPTDTQYF. The CDR3 coding sequence is TGCGCCAGCAGCCAAGCCACGGGGATCCCGACAGATACGCAGTATTTT.

The V and J genes are TRBV7-9 and TRBJ2-7; D unclear. Trimming took off 2 bases at V and 0 bases at J, with 14 bases between the two ends. From germline, CDR1 is SEHNR and CDR2 FQNEAQ (reference sequence). This CDR3 has 16 residues. This CDR3 reads CASSLIGSKFSYEQYF. As DNA, the CDR3 is TGTGCCAGCAGCTTAATAGGGTCTAAATTCTCCTACGAGCAGTACTTC.

The rearrangement links TRBV7-2 to TRBJ2-3; D gene uncertain. The CDR3 contains 16 residues. V lost 5 bases and J lost 2, with 17 bases in between. Per germline, CDR1 SGHTA and CDR2 FQGNSA. For the CDR3, the DNA is TGTGCCAGCAGCCCAAGTAGGATTCCTACCACAGATACGCAGTATTTT. Translation gives CASSPSRIPTTDTQYF.

This clonotype has more than one count but fewer than ten. The chain carries TRBV28 and TRBJ1-6; TRBD1 aligns across 11 bases. Germline CDR1 is MDHEN and CDR2 is SYDVKM. CDR3 length: 16 residues. The junction had 3 bases not matched to a gene; V was cut back by 4 bases and J by 4 bases. The CDR3 nucleotides are TGTGCCAGCAGTTCCCGGGACAGGGGGTATAATTCACCCCTCCACTTT. Protein: CASSSRDRGYNSPLHF.

J is TRBJ2-3 and V is TRBV12-3 or TRBV12-4; TRBD2 might be the D (6 bases). Trimming pared 3 bases from V and 11 bases from J, leaving 18 bases between. CDR3 length equals 14 residues. The CDR3 DNA is TGTGCCAGCAGTTTCGGGGGAACCACAGATGTGCAGTATTTT. Translating gives CASSFGGTTDVQYF.

The chain has TRBV7-2 and TRBJ1-4; 9 bases map to TRBD1. CDR1 is SGHTA, CDR2 FQGNSA, per germline. The CDR3 is 15 residues long. Trimming took 4 bases from V and 8 from J; bases not matched to a gene: 8. This CDR3 reads CASSSETGGREKLFF. The DNA for the CDR3 is TGTGCCAGCAGCTCAGAGACAGGGGGAAGAGAAAAACTGTTTTTT.